These 18 T cell receptor beta chains share one sample of origin, sequenced in a study of shared clonotypes between healthy human individuals. Sequencing used immunoSEQ multiplex PCR; TCRdb keeps in-frame clones, though not all of them. The sample has hundreds of thousands of clones, roughly three quarters seen once; the top ten hold around 12%. Sequences were obtained from PBMCs. The receptor set was obtained from a woman in her thirties or forties in good health. Some clones in this sample may be carry-over from other donors' samples.

This clone was counted many times. The identical CDR3 is also encoded by other nucleotide sequences in the sample. CDR3 coding DNA: TGCAGCGTTGAAAGAGGGGAGGGCTACACCTTC. Protein sequence: CSVERGEGYTF. This chain links TRBV29-1 with TRBJ1-2; tentatively, D is TRBD1 (5 bases). The CDR3 has 11 amino acids. Germline loops: CDR1 SQVTM, CDR2 ANQGSEA. V was pared by 2 bases and J by 8 bases, with 9 bases between.

The CDR3 DNA reads TGTGCCAGCAGTCTCCTACAGGGGATTGGGCAGCCCCAGCATTTT. Translated, it gives CASSLLQGIGQPQHF. The V and J genes are TRBV28 and TRBJ1-5, with 7 positions matching TRBD1. This CDR3 contains 15 residues. With 5 bases clipped from V and 7 bases from J, the junction kept 11 bases outside the gene matches. Germline lookup yields CDR1 MDHEN and CDR2 SYDVKM. Full variable domain (outside the CDR3, taken from reference TRBV28 and TRBJ1-5): DVKVTQSSRYLVKRTGEKVFLECVQDMDHENMFWYRQDPGLGLRLIYFSYDVKMKEKGDIPEGYSVSREKKERFSLILESASTNQTSMYLCASSLLQGIGQPQHFGDGTRLSIL.

The CDR3 coding sequence is TGTGCCAGCAGCTTTTCGATCGGCGGGGCAAATGAGCAGTTCTTC. Its translation is CASSFSIGGANEQFF. This chain uses TRBV7-2 with TRBJ2-1, with D possibly TRBD2 on 6 matching bases. Trimming left V 3 bases short and J 7 bases short, with 16 bases between. Germline assignment: CDR1 SGHTA and CDR2 FQGNSA. The CDR3 runs to 15 residues.

V and J are TRBV30 and TRBJ2-7, with D possibly TRBD1 on 6 matching bases. There are 12 residues in the CDR3. CDR1 is GTSNPN, CDR2 SVGIG, per germline (reference sequence). V was clipped by 4 bases and J by 6 bases, with 13 bases between them. This CDR3 is CAWTSQGTEQYF. CDR3 DNA sequence: TGTGCCTGGACCTCGCAGGGGACCGAGCAGTACTTC.

CDR3 nucleotide sequence: TGTGCCAGCAGTGGGGGACCTGGGAGCAATAGTGACACCGGGGAGCTGTTTTTT. Its translation is CASSGGPGSNSDTGELFF. J is TRBJ2-2 and V is TRBV6-4, with D tentatively TRBD1 or TRBD2 (5 bases each). Germline V gene data show CDR1 as MRHNA and CDR2 as SNTAGT. Between the trimmed V and J ends, which lost 4 bases and 3 bases, there was a span of 21 bases. The CDR3 is 18 amino acids.

The chain uses TRBV27 and TRBJ1-5; TRBD1 aligns across 9 bases. Per the germline V gene, CDR1 is MNHEY and CDR2 is SMNVEV (reference sequence). The trim removed 9 bases at V and 3 bases at J, leaving 12 bases unmatched. The CDR3 length is 16 residues. The CDR3 nucleotides are TGTGCCAGTTCCAACCCCGGGACAGGGTACAATCAGCCCCAGCATTTT. Amino acid sequence: CASSNPGTGYNQPQHF.

This chain joins TRBV28 and TRBJ2-7; possibly TRBD1 or TRBD2 for D (5 bases each). The CDR3 is 13 amino acids. V lost 6 bases, J lost 4 bases, and 13 bases lay in between. Germline loops: CDR1 MDHEN, CDR2 SYDVKM. DNA for the CDR3: TGTGCCAGCAGACCTGAGGGGTTATACGAGCAGTACTTC. It yields the protein CASRPEGLYEQYF.

The rearrangement joins TRBV27 to TRBJ2-1; 14 bases are a match to TRBD2. CDR1 is MNHEY, CDR2 SMNVEV, per germline (reference sequence). The junction had 3 bases not matched to a gene; V was cut back by 5 bases and J by 3 bases. This CDR3 contains 16 residues. The CDR3 here is CASSQTSGRVYNEQFF. The CDR3 coding sequence is TGTGCCAGCAGTCAGACTAGCGGGAGGGTCTACAATGAGCAGTTCTTC.

The chain has TRBV9 and TRBJ2-5, with 8 positions matching TRBD1. J gave up 4 bases and V 0 bases, and 5 bases lay outside the gene matches. Germline V gives CDR1 SGDLS, CDR2 YYNGEE. This CDR3 contains 15 residues. The CDR3 DNA reads TGTGCCAGCAGCGTAGACGGACAGGGTCCAGAGACCCAGTACTTC. It translates to CASSVDGQGPETQYF.

The J gene is TRBJ2-2, the V gene TRBV6-4; 10 bases are shared with TRBD2. In germline, CDR1 is MRHNA, CDR2 SNTAGT. Trimming at V came to 5 bases and at J to 4 bases, leaving 10 bases not matched to a gene. CDR3 length: 17 residues. The CDR3 spells CASSPSGSEISTGELFF. DNA for the CDR3: TGTGCCAGCAGTCCTAGCGGGAGTGAGATTAGCACCGGGGAGCTGTTTTTT.

The chain links TRBV19 to TRBJ1-2; unclear D gene. The germline V gene has CDR1 LNHDA and CDR2 SQIVND (reference sequence). The CDR3 has 14 amino acids. V shed 5 bases and J shed 6 bases, with 16 bases lying between them. The CDR3 here is CASSVLTGLNGYTF. CDR3 nucleotide sequence: TGTGCCAGTAGTGTTCTCACGGGATTAAATGGCTACACCTTC.

The rearrangement uses TRBV18 and TRBJ2-6; perhaps TRBD1 as D (5 bases). This CDR3 has 15 amino acids. Germline assignment: CDR1 KGHSH and CDR2 LQKENI. V was trimmed by 5 bases and J by 0 bases, leaving 8 bases between them. CDR3 DNA: TGTGCCAGCTCAACAGGAGTCTCTGGGGCCAACGTCCTGACTTTC. The encoded protein is CASSTGVSGANVLTF.

The CDR3 DNA follows: TGTGCCAGCAGTTACTTTGGACAGGGGACTGGCTACACCTTC. Translated, it gives CASSYFGQGTGYTF. The chain employs TRBV6-5 and TRBJ1-2; 9 nucleotides align to TRBD1. Germline V gives CDR1 MNHEY, CDR2 SVGAGI. The CDR3 is 14 amino acids. The V and J ends lost 1 base and 7 bases, in that order; junction bases with no gene match: 4.

The CDR3 bases are TGTGCCAGCAGCTTAGAGAGGGGTGAAGAGACCCAGTACTTC. Amino acids: CASSLERGEETQYF. The chain uses TRBV7-2 and TRBJ2-5, with D perhaps TRBD1 or TRBD2 (5 bases each). The CDR3 totals 14 residues. The germline V and J ends were trimmed by 1 base and 3 bases, with 9 bases remaining between them. Per germline, CDR1 SGHTA and CDR2 FQGNSA.

The chain employs TRBV30 and TRBJ2-5; D tentatively reads TRBD1 or TRBD2 (6 bases each). Germline assignment: CDR1 GTSNPN and CDR2 SVGIG (reference sequence). Deletions cut 0 bases from V and 3 bases from J, with 11 bases between. This CDR3 spans 14 amino acids. In nucleotides, the CDR3 is TGTGCCTGGAGTGTAGGGGGGTCAGAAGAGACCCAGTACTTC. The encoded protein is CAWSVGGSEETQYF.

The sample holds one count of this clone. The gene calls are TRBV18 and TRBJ2-2; 7 bases are shared with TRBD1. V lost 4 bases, J lost 2 bases, and 4 bases stayed unmatched. The V gene's germline CDR1 is KGHSH and CDR2 LQKENI. There are 15 residues in the CDR3. The CDR3 bases are TGTGCCAGCTCACTCGACAGGGATAACACCGGGGAGCTGTTTTTT. It specifies CASSLDRDNTGELFF.

Comment on this clone: A far bigger clonotype differs at one base, so this is likely a read error. No conserved phenylalanine or tryptophan is present at the end of the CDR3, so a read error is the likely explanation. V and J are TRBV6-1 and TRBJ2-2; either TRBD1 or TRBD2 may supply D (5 bases each). CDR1 and CDR2 from the germline V gene are MNHNS and SASEGT. The CDR3 is 14 amino acids. Trimming stripped 5 bases from V and 3 bases from J, with 10 bases between. The CDR3 DNA sequence: TGTGCCAGCAGTCTTTTGGGGGACACCGGGGAGCTGTTTTCT. Translated: CASSLLGDTGELFS.

In its sample, this clone was seen once. Given a far larger clone just one base away, this is likely a sequencing read error. J is TRBJ1-2 and V is TRBV2; 7 positions agree with TRBD1. The trim removed 0 bases at V and 8 bases at J, leaving 12 bases unmatched. The germline V gene encodes CDR1 SNHLY and CDR2 FYNNEI. The CDR3 covers 16 residues. CDR3 in amino acids: CASSEATDRELRGYTF. CDR3 nucleotide sequence: TGTGCCAGCAGTGAAGCCACCGACAGGGAGCTTCGGGGCTACACCTTC.